This T cell receptor beta chain was retrieved from a study of CD8+ T cells in alopecia areata. Broader study findings: TCR sharing was clearer in mice than between patients, perhaps partly owing to patient HLA diversity.

Remarks on this clone: Its antigen is not identified. At the DNA level, this CDR3 is encoded by other sequences in the same sample as well.

Investigators isolated RNA and reverse transcribed it into cDNA to act as the sequencing template. Assay used: immunoSEQ multiplex PCR; TCRdb lists only in-frame clones, some missing. The sample includes 150,000 to 200,000 clones, around three fifths of them seen just once. CDR1 and CDR2 from the germline V gene are ENHRY and SYGVKD. The CDR3 extends over 14 amino acids. Trimming shortened V by 0 bases and J by 6 bases, and 6 bases separated the two germline ends. Alopecia areata patients had lesional scalp punch biopsies and peripheral blood taken from them. This chain connects TRBV10-3 to TRBJ1-6; D gene unclear. This specimen was CD4+ T cells sorted from blood, taken at week 0. The receptor was derived from a human donor with alopecia areata. This CDR3 is CAISESDGNSPLHF. As DNA, the CDR3 is TGTGCCATCAGTGAGTCGGATGGTAATTCACCCCTCCACTTT.